Listed here are 16 T cell receptor beta chains from one sample, sequenced in a study of blood T cells in healthy people across ages. A second PCR of 7 to 11 cycles used a sample-barcoded 5' primer and a J-beta primer mix. TCRdb reprocessed the 5' RACE reads with MiXCR, giving one entry per CDR3 protein. The data contain about 1,800,000 distinct CDR3 sequences, approximately 28% of them singletons. The source material was blood. The origin of the receptors is a woman in her thirties in good health.

The rearrangement links TRBV2 to TRBJ1-5, with D unclear. Deletions cut 6 bases from V and 5 bases from J, with 11 bases between. Germline V gene sequence: CDR1 SNHLY, CDR2 FYNNEI. This CDR3 region has 13 residues. The CDR3 reads CASRETVDQPQHF. The CDR3 nucleotides read TGTGCCAGCAGGGAAACAGTCGATCAGCCCCAGCATTTT. Full variable domain (outside the CDR3, taken from reference TRBV2 and TRBJ1-5): EPEVTQTPSHQVTQMGQEVILRCVPISNHLYFYWYRQILGQKVEFLVSFYNNEISEKSEIFDDQFSVERPDGSNFTLKIRSTKLEDSAMYFCASRETVDQPQHFGDGTRLSIL.

This clonotype was detected many times. This sequence joins TRBV7-2 and TRBJ2-5, with unresolved D. The CDR3 has 15 residues. CDR1 is SGHTA, CDR2 FQGNSA, per germline. Trimming stripped 4 bases from V and 1 base from J, with 13 bases between. In nucleotides, the CDR3 is TGTGCCAGCAGCTCGGTCTGGCGGACCCAAGAGACCCAGTACTTC. Translating gives CASSSVWRTQETQYF.

V gene TRBV18 combines with J gene TRBJ2-3, with a possible D match to TRBD2 (5 bases). Germline lookup yields CDR1 KGHSH and CDR2 LQKENI. CDR3 length equals 14 residues. Trimming shortened V by 6 bases and J by 4 bases, and 14 bases separated the two germline ends. CDR3 in amino acids: CASSQSIGADTQYF. CDR3 DNA sequence: TGTGCCAGCTCTCAATCGATCGGGGCAGATACGCAGTATTTT.

The chain couples TRBV5-1 to TRBJ2-3, with TRBD2 identical over 7 bases. Germline CDR1 reads SGHRS; CDR2 reads YFSETQ. J lost 4 bases, V lost 3 bases, and 8 bases had no gene match. The CDR3 contains 15 residues. The CDR3 loop reads CASSSGGSFADTQYF. The CDR3 DNA reads TGCGCCAGCAGCTCGGGAGGATCTTTCGCAGATACGCAGTATTTT.

This clonotype was counted once. V gene TRBV7-2 combines with J gene TRBJ2-7; 9 nucleotides match TRBD2. The V gene end was trimmed by 4 bases and the J gene end by 4 bases; junction bases not matched to a gene: 14. The CDR3 contains 17 residues. The germline gives CDR1 SGHTA, CDR2 FQGNSA. The CDR3 protein is CASSSHRGSGSNYEQYF. The CDR3 coding sequence is TGTGCCAGCAGCTCCCATCGGGGTAGCGGGAGCAATTACGAGCAGTACTTC.

This clonotype occurred many times. This sequence joins TRBV7-6 and TRBJ1-4, with TRBD1 matching 7 bases. The CDR3 has 15 residues. Germline loops: CDR1 SGHVS, CDR2 FNYEAQ. The ends lost 10 bases at V and 8 bases at J; junction bases unmatched: 16. CDR3 in amino acids: CATQPDTGEGEKLFF. The CDR3 DNA sequence: TGTGCCACCCAACCAGACACAGGGGAGGGAGAAAAACTGTTTTTT.

The CDR3 DNA reads as TGTGCCAGTAGTGCCCTGGGGACAGGGGACCATGAGCAGTTCTTC. Translated, it gives CASSALGTGDHEQFF. V is TRBV19 and J is TRBJ2-1, with 10 bases identical to TRBD1. V was pared by 5 bases and J by 8 bases, with 9 bases of the junction left unmatched. This CDR3 contains 15 residues. The germline V gene has CDR1 LNHDA and CDR2 SQIVND (reference sequence).

This clonotype was detected many times. V is TRBV6-6 and J is TRBJ2-7; perhaps D is TRBD1 or TRBD2 (5 bases each). This CDR3 is built from 15 residues. CDR1 and CDR2 from the germline V gene are MNHNY and SVGAGI (reference sequence). Trimming stripped 2 bases from V and 5 bases from J, with 16 bases between. In DNA form, the CDR3 reads TGTGCCAGCAGTTACGCCGGGATAAGAGGGGACGAGCAGTACTTC. This encodes CASSYAGIRGDEQYF.

The chain has TRBV9 and TRBJ1-6; D remains unclear. V was cut by 0 bases and J by 10 bases, with 14 bases left in between. Germline CDR1 reads SGDLS; CDR2 reads YYNGEE. The CDR3 is 15 amino acids. This CDR3 reads CASSVEAGINSPLHF. CDR3 DNA: TGTGCCAGCAGCGTAGAAGCAGGTATTAACTCACCCCTCCACTTT.

This clonotype has only a few counts. The chain has TRBV19 and TRBJ1-1; possibly TRBD1 for D (6 bases). The V and J ends lost 3 bases and 4 bases respectively, with 9 bases between them. This CDR3 contains 13 residues. CDR1 is LNHDA, CDR2 SQIVND, per germline (reference sequence). In DNA, the CDR3 is TGTGCCAGTAGTATCAGAGGGGGCACTGAAGCTTTCTTT. It codes for CASSIRGGTEAFF.

The sample holds a few counts of this clonotype. The chain couples TRBV20-1 to TRBJ1-2; TRBD1 aligns across 8 bases. CDR3 length equals 15 residues. Germline V gene lookup returns CDR1 DFQATT and CDR2 SNEGSKA (reference sequence). V was pared by 5 bases and J by 8 bases, with 16 bases of the junction left unmatched. The CDR3 region has the DNA TGCAGTGCTGCCATGGGCACGGACAGGGCTGGCGGCTACACCTTC. Translating gives CSAAMGTDRAGGYTF.

This clonotype was counted only a few times. The chain combines TRBV28 with TRBJ2-5, with 7 bases aligning to TRBD1. With V trimmed by 6 bases and J by 3 bases, 7 bases remained unmatched. The length of the CDR3 is 14 residues. Per germline, CDR1 MDHEN and CDR2 SYDVKM. The DNA for the CDR3 is TGTGCCAGCAGGGATCGGGACAGAGAAGAGACCCAGTACTTC. Protein sequence: CASRDRDREETQYF.

This clonotype came up once. This could be a read error, since a much larger clone is one nucleotide away. The chain joins TRBV5-1 to TRBJ1-2; 8 nucleotides line up with TRBD1. Trimming at V came to 8 bases and at J to 1 base, leaving 4 bases not matched to a gene. Germline V gives CDR1 SGHRS, CDR2 YFSETQ. CDR3 length equals 13 residues. The CDR3 sequence: CARGQEINYGYTF. The CDR3 DNA sequence: TGCGCCAGGGGACAGGAGATTAACTATGGCTACACCTTC.

The genes are TRBV27 and TRBJ2-1, with D uncertain. CDR1 MNHEY and CDR2 SMNVEV come from the germline V gene (reference sequence). The length of the CDR3 is 13 residues. The ends were cut back, 4 bases at V and 2 bases at J, with 6 bases in the middle. CDR3 loop: CASSWSPYNEQFF. CDR3 bases: TGTGCCAGCAGTTGGAGCCCCTACAATGAGCAGTTCTTC.

As regards this clonotype: Being one base from a much bigger clone, this may be a read error. The CDR3 sequence is CASSPDTCNEQFF. As DNA, the CDR3 is TGCGCCAGCAGCCCGGACACCTGCAATGAGCAGTTCTTC. The gene calls are TRBV5-1 and TRBJ2-1; maybe TRBD1 (5 bases). Looked up from germline, CDR1 is SGHRS and CDR2 is YFSETQ. Trimming stripped 4 bases from V and 6 bases from J, with 11 bases between. There are 13 residues in the CDR3.

This chain links TRBV11-2 with TRBJ2-3, with D perhaps TRBD2 (6 bases). Trimming removed 5 bases at V and 0 bases at J, with 12 bases between. Looked up from germline, CDR1 is SGHAT and CDR2 is FQNNGV. The CDR3 consists of 15 residues. The CDR3 spells CASSRPGTSTDTQYF. The CDR3 region has the DNA TGTGCCAGCAGCCGCCCGGGGACTAGCACAGATACGCAGTATTTT.